This note documents a single T cell receptor (beta chain) sequence. Its antigen is unknown. No much larger clonotype is one base removed from it; base qualities were not supplied. Libraries were made using PCR. Instrument on record: Illumina HiSeq 4000. High-throughput sequencing was used to profile the TCR beta-chain CDR3 region of every patient. On the authors' methods: CDR3 differences across clinicopathological groups were used to build a classifier for discriminating distant-metastatic papillary thyroid cancer patients. The Shannon index was used to measure repertoire diversity, and the Morisita-Horn index was used to measure how similar tumor and blood repertoires were. TCRdb took the public reads, trimmed them with fastp at Q25, ran MiXCR for clone calling and kept in-frame beta chains. The V and J calls were not made by the authors but by TCRdb's processing. Counted in this sample were around 44,000 clones; around 28% of them appeared once. The biggest ten clones account for 9.9% of the sample.

This sample was taken from a study of metastatic and nonmetastatic thyroid tumors (dated by TCRdb to between 2020 and 2021). About the investigation overall: For patients with malignant and with benign thyroid disease, the researchers compared repertoires between peripheral blood samples and tumor or nodule tissue samples. What the study reported, not specific to this receptor: In both blood and tumor samples, TCR beta diversity was reported to be significantly higher in malignant tumors than in benign nodules.

The junction shows trimming of 0 bases on V and 4 bases on J, and the gene matches do not reach 8 bases of it. CDR1 and CDR2 (SGDLS, YYNGEE) derive from the germline V gene. The CDR3 sequence holds 16 residues, the cysteine and phenylalanine included. Solely the CDR3 DNA is kept, with 48 bases framed from the first base. No treatment had been received by any patient before thyroid surgery. Patient clinical samples collected from about 2012 to 2019 were retrospectively analysed using T-cell receptor beta sequencing. Input material: blood. The source is a male donor with papillary thyroid cancer or a benign thyroid nodule (not recorded which). Some clones in this sample may be carry-over from other donors' samples. The rearranged chain carries TRBV9 and TRBJ1-2; 8 bases in the middle match TRBD1. The nucleotides read TGTGCCAGCAGCGTAGGGGTAGGGACAGGCACCTATGGCTACACCTTC. Its protein is CASSVGVGTGTYGYTF.